This T cell receptor (beta chain) was profiled in a study of preoperative IRX-2 immunotherapy in early breast cancer (dated by TCRdb to the late 2010s). The germline V gene (reference sequence) supplies CDR1 LNHNV and CDR2 YYDKDF. The CDR3 runs 14 amino acids, cysteine and phenylalanine included. Only the CDR3 part of the read is kept: 42 bases, read in frame from the first base. V loses 1 base of germline sequence and J loses 0 bases, and the interval between the two ends is 4 bases. What this sample's treatment or condition label stands for: preoperative locoregional IRX-2 cytokine immunotherapy. The samples were obtained from a phase Ib study in which preoperative, locoregional IRX-2 cytokine immunotherapy intended to prime immune responses was tested. The donors were early-stage breast cancer patients who were given IRX-2 prior to surgery. This clone is deemed medium-sized (0.01 to 0.1%). Its antigen is still unknown. The input lacks base qualities; no much larger clone sits a single base away. Distinct nucleotide sequences in the sample also encode this CDR3.

Libraries were constructed by the immunoSEQ multiplex PCR assay. The table comes from immuneACCESS by way of TCRdb, which keeps in-frame sequences with V and J called. Part of the clones is missing from these tables; in studies checked, under half for an unresolved V gene and the rest for unknown reasons. This sample lists roughly 5,300 clones; roughly 67% were detected once. Together, the top ten hold roughly 14% of the sample. This receptor was taken from a human donor with breast cancer. Recombination linked TRBV15 to TRBJ1-5; the D gene cannot be resolved reliably. The input for sequencing was tumor tissue, taken before IRX-2 immunotherapy. The CDR3 reads as follows: CATSRGNSNQPQHF. The DNA sequence is as follows: TGTGCCACCAGCAGAGGGAATAGCAATCAGCCCCAGCATTTT.